A single sample gave rise to the 26 T cell receptor beta chains below, sequenced in a study of metastatic and nonmetastatic thyroid tumors. Prior to thyroid surgery, none of the patients had received any treatment. TCRdb redid the clone calls on the PCR reads using MiXCR. The table includes about 13,000 clones, roughly 29% detected once. The sample was tumor tissue. These receptors originate from a female donor with papillary thyroid cancer or a benign thyroid nodule (not recorded which). Some clones in this sample may be carry-over from other donors' samples.

This clone was seen a few times. This rearrangement joins TRBV28 to TRBJ2-7, with 7 bases aligning to TRBD1. Trimming at V came to 4 bases and at J to 4 bases, leaving 4 bases not matched to a gene. The CDR3 runs 13 residues. Germline-derived CDR1 and CDR2 are MDHEN and SYDVKM. This chain's CDR3 is CASSSGQHYEQYF. The CDR3 region has the DNA TGTGCCAGCAGTTCGGGACAGCATTACGAGCAGTACTTC.

The chain has TRBV7-3 and TRBJ1-6; a possible D gene is TRBD1 (5 bases). CDR1 SGHTA and CDR2 FQGTGA come from the germline V gene. Trimming cost V 5 bases and J 10 bases, with 15 bases left between them. This CDR3 contains 14 residues. CDR3 protein: CASSPGVTVSPLHF. CDR3 bases: TGTGCCAGCAGCCCTGGGGTGACAGTGTCACCCCTCCACTTT.

V and J are TRBV5-1 and TRBJ1-1; D not resolved. Trimming took 0 bases from V and 6 from J, leaving 15 bases between them. There are 15 residues in the CDR3. Germline V gene data show CDR1 as SGHRS and CDR2 as YFSETQ. CDR3 protein: CASSLVSGGRPEAFF. The CDR3 coding sequence is TGCGCCAGCAGCTTGGTATCAGGAGGGAGGCCTGAAGCTTTCTTT.

This clone is medium-sized by share. The CDR3 sequence: CASSVEWGGQETQYF. The CDR3 DNA is TGTGCCAGCAGCGTAGAATGGGGGGGCCAAGAGACCCAGTACTTC. This chain joins TRBV9 and TRBJ2-5, with TRBD2 matching 7 bases. Losses at the gene ends were 0 bases for V and 1 base for J; bases not matched to a gene: 3. The CDR3 covers 15 residues. Germline V gene sequence: CDR1 SGDLS, CDR2 YYNGEE.

There are a few counts of this clone. This sequence joins TRBV24-1 and TRBJ2-3, with D possibly matching TRBD2 (6 bases). The CDR3 totals 15 residues. Trimming left V 5 bases short and J 3 bases short, with 14 bases between. Per germline, CDR1 KGHDR and CDR2 SFDVKD. The CDR3 DNA is TGTGCCACCAGTGTAACCGGGAGTGGGACAGATACGCAGTATTTT. As protein: CATSVTGSGTDTQYF.

This clone was recorded at least ten times. The V call is TRBV29-1, the J call TRBJ1-2, with 7 nucleotides matching TRBD1. The junction had 8 bases not matched to a gene; V was cut back by 2 bases and J by 8 bases. Per the germline V gene, CDR1 is SQVTM and CDR2 is ANQGSEA. There are 13 residues in the CDR3. The CDR3 spells CSVETEPGGGYTF. DNA for the CDR3: TGCAGCGTTGAAACCGAGCCAGGGGGAGGCTACACCTTC.

This clone was observed at least ten times. This sequence joins TRBV14 and TRBJ1-6, with 8 bases identical to TRBD1. The germline V gene has CDR1 SGHDN and CDR2 FVKESK. The junction had 13 bases not matched to a gene; V was cut back by 4 bases and J by 8 bases. The CDR3 consists of 17 residues. The CDR3 spells CASSLEQGGPLDSPLHF. Written as DNA, the CDR3 is TGTGCCAGCAGCCTAGAACAGGGGGGACCCTTGGATTCACCCCTCCACTTT.

This clone was picked up a small number of times. The chain combines TRBV28 with TRBJ2-7, with D possibly TRBD2 on 5 matching bases. The germline gives CDR1 MDHEN, CDR2 SYDVKM. The V end was cut by 5 bases, the J end by 3 bases, with 20 bases between. This CDR3 has 16 amino acids. Written as DNA, the CDR3 is TGTGCCAGCAGTCCCCGCGTTAGCGCCGAGTTCTACGAGCAGTACTTC. It translates to CASSPRVSAEFYEQYF.

The chain uses TRBV20-1 and TRBJ2-1; 7 bases agree with TRBD2. J lost 4 bases, V lost 7 bases, and 4 bases had no gene match. The germline V gene encodes CDR1 DFQATT and CDR2 SNEGSKA (reference sequence). The CDR3 loop spans 12 amino acids. The CDR3 here is CSVGGGYNEQFF. In DNA, the CDR3 is TGCAGTGTGGGCGGGGGATACAATGAGCAGTTCTTC.

The chain is built from TRBV3-1 and TRBJ2-2; TRBD2 matches 7 bases. CDR3 length: 15 amino acids. Germline lookup yields CDR1 LGHDT and CDR2 YNNKEL (reference sequence). J was trimmed by 3 bases and V by 4 bases; bases with no gene match: 5. CDR3 sequence: CASSPWTRHTGELFF. The DNA for the CDR3 is TGTGCCAGCAGCCCATGGACTAGACACACCGGGGAGCTGTTTTTT.

Relative to its sample, this clone is medium-sized. The chain recombines TRBV6-1 with TRBJ2-7, with 9 nucleotides matching TRBD1. Trimming at V came to 2 bases and at J to 3 bases, leaving 5 bases not matched to a gene. The germline V gene encodes CDR1 MNHNS and CDR2 SASEGT. The CDR3 runs 15 residues. The CDR3 DNA reads TGTGCCAGCAGTGAAATTGAGACAGGGGGCTACGAGCAGTACTTC. Translation gives CASSEIETGGYEQYF.

This clone was seen many times. The chain carries TRBV30 and TRBJ2-5; TRBD1 aligns across 12 bases. Germline CDR1 is GTSNPN and CDR2 is SVGIG (reference sequence). The CDR3 has 15 amino acids. V lost 5 bases and J lost 5; bases outside the gene matches: 9. The CDR3 loop is CAWETGQGAAETQYF. DNA for the CDR3: TGTGCCTGGGAAACGGGACAGGGGGCGGCGGAGACCCAGTACTTC. Looking up the rest from reference TRBV30 and TRBJ2-5 gives the full variable domain: SQTIHQWPATLVQPVGSPLSLECTVEGTSNPNLYWYRQAAGRGLQLLFYSVGIGQISSEVPQNLSASRPQDRQFILSSKKLLLSDSGFYLCAWETGQGAAETQYFGPGTRLLVL.

This clone was observed many times. J is TRBJ1-3 and V is TRBV15; D call uncertain. The germline gives CDR1 LNHNV, CDR2 YYDKDF (reference sequence). The CDR3 spans 15 residues. The V end lost 0 bases, the J end lost 4 bases, and 10 bases lay between the germline ends. The CDR3 coding sequence is TGTGCCACCAGCAGAGATTTAGTAAGAGGAAACACCATATATTTT. This encodes CATSRDLVRGNTIYF.

A single count supports this clone. V usage is TRBV7-6 and J usage is TRBJ2-1; 7 bases are a match to TRBD2. The CDR3 length is 16 residues. CDR1 and CDR2 (germline): SGHVS, FNYEAQ. V was clipped by 1 base and J by 6 bases; unmatched bases: 9. CDR3 sequence reads: CASSLGGGEDPNEQFF. Written as DNA, the CDR3 is TGTGCCAGCAGCTTAGGGGGAGGGGAGGACCCCAATGAGCAGTTCTTC. Based on the CDR3 plus reference TRBV7-6 and TRBJ2-1, the full variable domain is GAGVSQSPRYKVTKRGQDVALRCDPISGHVSLYWYRQALGQGPEFLTYFNYEAQQDKSGLPNDRFSAERPEGSISTLTIQRTEQRDSAMYRCASSLGGGEDPNEQFFGPGTRLTVL.

In its sample, this clone was seen many times. The J gene is TRBJ2-4, the V gene TRBV6-1, with a possible D match to TRBD2 (7 bases). The CDR3 loop spans 15 amino acids. V lost 7 bases to trimming and J lost 1 base, with 14 bases between them. The germline gives CDR1 MNHNS, CDR2 SASEGT. CDR3 in amino acids: CASNGGRGAKNIQYF. CDR3 DNA: TGTGCCAGCAACGGGGGGCGCGGGGCCAAAAACATTCAGTACTTC.

The sample holds many counts of this clone. V gene TRBV5-1 combines with J gene TRBJ2-5; 9 bases align to TRBD1. The trim removed 2 bases at V and 5 bases at J, leaving 7 bases unmatched. The CDR3 loop spans 15 amino acids. CDR1 is SGHRS, CDR2 YFSETQ, per germline. The CDR3 DNA sequence: TGCGCCAGCAGCTTAAGAACAGGGGGCGCCGAGACCCAGTACTTC. This translates into CASSLRTGGAETQYF.

The table lists this clone with many counts. A much bigger clone sits one base away, suggesting this may be a read error. This rearrangement joins TRBV6-1 to TRBJ1-1, with D hard to call. The CDR3 contains 14 residues. From germline, CDR1 is MNHNS and CDR2 SASEGT. The CDR3 nucleotides are TGTGCCAGCAGTGAAGGTGGTTGGAAGACTGAAGCTTCCTTT. It encodes CASSEGGWKTEASF.

The chain joins TRBV18 to TRBJ2-5; D ambiguous. V lost 1 base and J 4 bases, leaving 13 bases between the germline ends. Per germline, CDR1 KGHSH and CDR2 LQKENI. CDR3 length: 15 amino acids. The CDR3 spells CASSPQKRVGETQYF. In DNA, the CDR3 is TGTGCCAGCTCACCACAAAAACGGGTAGGAGAGACCCAGTACTTC.

This clone was counted between two and nine times. A read error may produce the germline difference seen at one junction end. The CDR3 nucleotides are TGTGTCAGCAGTCCCTTTGAGGAGACCCAGTACTTC. Translating it yields CVSSPFEETQYF. The rearrangement links TRBV6-5 to TRBJ2-5; the D is unclear. Germline values: CDR1 MNHEY, CDR2 SVGAGI. CDR3 length equals 12 residues.

The CDR3 DNA is TGTGCCAGCAGTTTATCGGCCGGGGAGCTGTTTTTT. This codes for CASSLSAGELFF. The chain has TRBV12-3 or TRBV12-4 and TRBJ2-2; D is uncertain. CDR3 length equals 12 residues. Trimming removed 2 bases at V and 6 bases at J, with 4 bases between.

This sequence joins TRBV7-9 and TRBJ2-7, with 9 bases aligning to TRBD1. CDR3 length equals 14 residues. The V and J ends lost 4 bases and 7 bases, in that order; junction bases with no gene match: 8. Germline V gene lookup returns CDR1 SEHNR and CDR2 FQNEAQ (reference sequence). The CDR3 protein is CASSSQQGAGEQYF. CDR3 sequence (DNA): TGTGCCAGCAGCTCGCAACAGGGGGCGGGAGAGCAGTACTTC.

This chain connects TRBV5-6 to TRBJ2-7; 9 bases map to TRBD1. V dropped 4 bases and J dropped 9; count of bases not matched to a gene: 5. This CDR3 region has 12 residues. Per the germline V gene, CDR1 is SGHDT and CDR2 is YYEEEE. The CDR3 bases are TGTGCCAGCAGCCACCGACAGGGGGGGCAGTACTTC. This translates into CASSHRQGGQYF.

Relative to its sample, this clone is medium-sized (0.01 to 0.1%). The rearrangement links TRBV6-1 to TRBJ2-3; tentatively, D is TRBD1 (5 bases). The CDR3 length is 14 residues. V was pared by 7 bases and J by 2 bases, with 13 bases between. CDR1 and CDR2 (germline): MNHNS, SASEGT. In DNA, the CDR3 is TGTGCCAGCACCTCTACAGGAGACACAGATACGCAGTATTTT. Translation gives CASTSTGDTDTQYF.

This clone was observed many times. One junction end does not reproduce the germline sequence, and a read error may be involved. CDR3 residues: CASSSWEGLNQAQHF. The CDR3 DNA follows: TGTGCCAGTAGTAGCTGGGAAGGCCTCAATCAGGCCCAGCATTTT. The chain is built from TRBV19 and TRBJ1-5; D gene unclear. This CDR3 region has 15 residues. Germline CDR1 and CDR2: LNHDA and SQIVND (reference sequence).

This clone is judged medium-sized. This chain links TRBV7-2 with TRBJ1-1; D is possibly TRBD1 (6 bases). Germline CDR1 is SGHTA and CDR2 is FQGNSA. Trimming left V 4 bases short and J 1 base short, with 7 bases between. The CDR3 length is 13 residues. Here the CDR3 reads CASSWDKNTEAFF. In DNA form, the CDR3 reads TGTGCCAGCAGCTGGGACAAGAACACTGAAGCTTTCTTT.

This clone was counted a few times. The chain recombines TRBV24-1 with TRBJ1-2, with D possibly being TRBD1 (6 bases). CDR3 length equals 15 residues. The germline V gene has CDR1 KGHDR and CDR2 SFDVKD. V lost 2 bases and J lost 1, with 10 bases in between. In nucleotides, the CDR3 is TGTGCCACCAGTGATTCTTCCAGGGGTAACTATGGCTACACCTTC. Amino acids: CATSDSSRGNYGYTF.